The 17 T cell receptor beta chains below were found in one sample sequenced in a study of blood T cell repertoires in COVID-19. The data were produced by immunoSEQ multiplex PCR, yet TCRdb's version contains in-frame clones alone and is incomplete. The profile covers 300,000 to 500,000 clones, with approximately 90% appearing a single time and around 0.95% taken by the ten largest. Sequenced: PBMCs or T cells enriched from blood (not recorded which). The source of these receptors is a woman younger than 45 with acute COVID-19.

The chain employs TRBV5-1 and TRBJ2-2; D might be TRBD2 (5 bases). V was shortened by 0 bases and J by 6 bases, with 6 bases between the two germline ends. Germline V gene sequence: CDR1 SGHRS, CDR2 YFSETQ. CDR3 size: 13 residues. Written as DNA, the CDR3 is TGCGCCAGCAGCTTGGAGGGAGCCGGGGAGCTGTTTTTT. It specifies CASSLEGAGELFF.

The V and J genes are TRBV5-4 and TRBJ1-1; D remains ambiguous. The V and J ends lost 0 bases and 1 base respectively, with 10 bases between them. The V gene's germline CDR1 is SGHNT and CDR2 YYREEE (reference sequence). The CDR3 has 15 residues. The CDR3 DNA reads as TGTGCCAGCAGCTTGGGTGCTGACACGAACACTGAAGCTTTCTTT. As protein: CASSLGADTNTEAFF.

The gene calls are TRBV4-1 and TRBJ1-1, with unresolved D. Germline V CDR1 and CDR2: MGHRA, YSYEKL. This CDR3 contains 14 residues. V lost 0 bases, J lost 4 bases, and 9 bases lay in between. The CDR3 coding sequence is TGCGCCAGCAGCCAAGATCTCGGTGGCACTGAAGCTTTCTTT. Encoded protein: CASSQDLGGTEAFF.

The chain has TRBV29-1 and TRBJ2-2; 8 nucleotides match TRBD2. The J segment lost 6 bases and the V segment lost 0 bases, leaving 3 bases of the junction unmatched. CDR3 length equals 14 residues. The germline gives CDR1 SQVTM, CDR2 ANQGSEA. CDR3 sequence: CSVEDEGLAGELFF. The CDR3 coding sequence is TGCAGCGTTGAAGATGAGGGACTAGCCGGGGAGCTGTTTTTT.

The chain carries TRBV24-1 and TRBJ1-5; D is possibly TRBD1 (6 bases). V shed 5 bases and J shed 3 bases, with 10 bases lying between them. This CDR3 has 14 amino acids. CDR1 and CDR2 (germline): KGHDR, SFDVKD. The CDR3 nucleotides read TGTGCCACCAGTGGGTCAGGGGACAATCAGCCCCAGCATTTT. Translated: CATSGSGDNQPQHF.

This clone was detected only once. The chain links TRBV11-1 to TRBJ2-7; 8 nucleotides line up with TRBD1. The V gene's germline CDR1 is SGHAT and CDR2 FQDESV (reference sequence). V lost 5 bases, J lost 3 bases, and 9 bases stayed unmatched. The CDR3 runs 15 residues. The CDR3 DNA is TGTGCCAGCAGCCCGGAGAGGACAGGGAACTACGAGCAGTACTTC. Its translation is CASSPERTGNYEQYF.

The chain uses TRBV19 and TRBJ2-2, with 8 bases identical to TRBD1. CDR3 length: 17 residues. V lost 0 bases to trimming and J lost 4 bases; unmatched junction nucleotides: 7. From germline, CDR1 is LNHDA and CDR2 SQIVND (reference sequence). Written as DNA, the CDR3 is TGTGCCAGTAGTATAGACTGGGACAGGTCGAGCACCGGGGAGCTGTTTTTT. Encoded protein: CASSIDWDRSSTGELFF. Supplemented by reference TRBV19 and TRBJ2-2, the full variable domain reads DGGITQSPKYLFRKEGQNVTLSCEQNLNHDAMYWYRQDPGQGLRLIYYSQIVNDFQKGDIAEGYSVSREKKESFPLTVTSAQKNPTAFYLCASSIDWDRSSTGELFFGEGSRLTVL.

The chain is built from TRBV5-6 and TRBJ1-2; 9 bases agree with TRBD1. Germline loops: CDR1 SGHDT, CDR2 YYEEEE. There are 17 residues in the CDR3. J gave up 7 bases and V 6 bases, and 19 bases lay outside the gene matches. The CDR3 region is CASTYSRGQGTQGGYTF. For the CDR3, the DNA is TGTGCCAGCACCTACTCCCGAGGACAGGGGACCCAAGGTGGCTACACCTTC.

This chain connects TRBV7-9 to TRBJ2-7; TRBD2 matches 7 bases. After removal of 4 bases from V and 5 bases from J, the junction contained 8 bases not matched to a gene. CDR3 length: 14 amino acids. The V gene's germline CDR1 is SEHNR and CDR2 FQNEAQ (reference sequence). CDR3 sequence: CASSWGGAGNEQYF. In nucleotides, the CDR3 is TGTGCCAGCAGCTGGGGAGGGGCTGGCAACGAGCAGTACTTC. Together with reference TRBV7-9 and TRBJ2-7, the CDR3 gives the full variable domain: DTGVSQNPRHKITKRGQNVTFRCDPISEHNRLYWYRQTLGQGPEFLTYFQNEAQLEKSRLLSDRFSAERPKGSFSTLEIQRTEQGDSAMYLCASSWGGAGNEQYFGPGTRLTVT.

With regard to this clone: An end of the junction does not agree with germline; a read error may underlie this. The V and J genes are TRBV6-5 and TRBJ2-7; TRBD1 matches at 7 bases. CDR3 length: 13 amino acids. CDR1 is MNHEY and CDR2 is SVGAGI in the germline V gene. The CDR3 loop is CASSYSKGGPPIF. CDR3 DNA sequence: TGTGCCAGCAGTTACTCGAAAGGGGGCCCGCCTATCTTC.

This chain's CDR3 is CASSWTGAQYEQYF. DNA for the CDR3: TGTGCCAGCAGCTGGACAGGGGCTCAATACGAGCAGTACTTC. The chain recombines TRBV5-5 with TRBJ2-7; 9 nucleotides line up with TRBD1. The germline V gene encodes CDR1 SGHKS and CDR2 YYEKEE (reference sequence). The trim removed 3 bases at V and 4 bases at J, leaving 5 bases unmatched. The CDR3 has 14 residues.

This sequence joins TRBV18 and TRBJ1-2; the match to TRBD1 covers 7 bases. The ends lost 6 bases at V and 3 bases at J; junction bases unmatched: 16. CDR1 and CDR2 from the germline V gene are KGHSH and LQKENI. The CDR3 has 17 amino acids. The CDR3 spells CASSDLSPNRGDYGYTF. DNA for the CDR3: TGTGCCAGCTCCGATTTAAGTCCAAACAGGGGAGACTATGGCTACACCTTC.

The rearrangement joins TRBV5-1 to TRBJ1-1; 7 nucleotides agree with TRBD1. With 2 bases clipped from V and 1 base from J, the junction kept 5 bases outside the gene matches. CDR1 is SGHRS, CDR2 YFSETQ, per germline. This CDR3 contains 15 residues. The CDR3, as DNA: TGCGCCAGCAGCTTAGACGCAGGGGGGAACACTGAAGCTTTCTTT. Its translation: CASSLDAGGNTEAFF.

This clone came up a few times. This chain joins TRBV6-1 and TRBJ1-2, with D tentatively TRBD1 (5 bases). From germline, CDR1 is MNHNS and CDR2 SASEGT. V dropped 2 bases and J dropped 8 bases, with 15 bases sitting between them. The CDR3 has 14 residues. In DNA form, the CDR3 reads TGTGCCAGCAGTGAATTTGGTCAGGGAAAGGGCTACACCTTC. Translating gives CASSEFGQGKGYTF.

The V and J genes are TRBV5-1 and TRBJ2-5; 9 bases match TRBD1. V was clipped by 4 bases and J by 4 bases; unmatched bases: 8. This CDR3 has 15 amino acids. The germline V gene has CDR1 SGHRS and CDR2 YFSETQ. This CDR3 is CASSLGRQGGETQYF. The CDR3 DNA is TGCGCCAGCAGCCTCGGAAGACAGGGGGGAGAGACCCAGTACTTC.

This clone appeared a few times. In DNA, the CDR3 is TGTGCCACCCGGACAGGGAGGAACACCGGGGAGCTGTTTTTT. As protein: CATRTGRNTGELFF. The chain recombines TRBV24-1 with TRBJ2-2; TRBD1 aligns across 8 bases. This CDR3 contains 14 residues. After removal of 9 bases from V and 1 base from J, the junction contained 3 bases not matched to a gene. Germline CDR1 KGHDR, CDR2 SFDVKD.

The V call is TRBV3-1 (or the pseudogene TRBV3-2), the J call TRBJ1-2; D is uncertain. The germline V gene encodes CDR1 LGHDT and CDR2 YNNKEL (reference sequence). The CDR3 has 15 residues. V lost 1 base and J lost 7, with 16 bases in between. The CDR3 is CASSQAYISDSGYTF. For the CDR3, the DNA is TGTGCCAGCAGCCAAGCGTACATTAGCGATAGTGGCTACACCTTC.